A single sample is the source of the 28 T cell receptor beta chains below, sequenced in a study of cytomegalovirus exposure and HLA in healthy donors. The PCR made use of 60 Vbeta and 13 Jbeta primers. Profiled with immunoSEQ multiplex PCR; TCRdb holds only in-frame clones, not every one. Its clone listing holds about 190,000 clones. The sequenced sample consisted of PBMCs. These receptors came from a woman aged 25 to 45 in good health and CMV-seropositive.

The J gene is TRBJ2-4, the V gene TRBV7-2; 7 nucleotides agree with TRBD1. V shed 0 bases and J 2 bases; nucleotides not matched to a gene: 7. This CDR3 is 17 amino acids long. CDR1 and CDR2 from the germline V gene are SGHTA and FQGNSA. CDR3 coding DNA: TGTGCCAGCAGCTTAGCGCCCTACAGGGGAACCAAAAACATTCAGTACTTC. It yields the protein CASSLAPYRGTKNIQYF.

Points on this clone: One junction end does not reproduce the germline sequence, and a read error may be involved. This chain connects TRBV27 to TRBJ1-2; 7 nucleotides line up with TRBD1. The CDR3 has 13 amino acids. Germline assignment: CDR1 MNHEY and CDR2 SMNVEV (reference sequence). CDR3 nucleotides: TGTGCCAGCGCCCGTTCGGAGACAGGGACCCCAAGCTTC. Protein product: CASARSETGTPSF.

The chain carries TRBV19 and TRBJ2-1; 7 bases match TRBD2. V shed 2 bases and J 4 bases; nucleotides not matched to a gene: 5. CDR1 is LNHDA and CDR2 is SQIVND in the germline V gene (reference sequence). CDR3 length equals 15 residues. The CDR3 DNA reads as TGTGCCAGTAGTATAAGCGGGGCCGGGTACAATGAGCAGTTCTTC. It specifies CASSISGAGYNEQFF.

The genes are TRBV10-3 and TRBJ1-4; possibly TRBD1 for D (6 bases). This CDR3 is 15 amino acids long. The V end was cut by 6 bases, the J end by 6 bases, with 17 bases between. Germline values: CDR1 ENHRY, CDR2 SYGVKD. The CDR3 protein is CAIRRTTGEDEKLFF. The CDR3 DNA sequence: TGTGCCATCAGGCGCACGACAGGCGAAGATGAAAAACTGTTTTTT.

This chain uses TRBV10-1 with TRBJ2-7; unclear D gene. The CDR3 has 13 amino acids. V was pared by 0 bases and J by 3 bases, with 6 bases between. CDR1 is WNHNN and CDR2 is SYGVQD in the germline V gene (reference sequence). The CDR3 region is CASSESGLYEQYF. CDR3 bases: TGCGCCAGCAGTGAGTCTGGCCTCTACGAGCAGTACTTC.

The chain links TRBV18 to TRBJ1-5; no clear D gene. Germline V lookup: CDR1 KGHSH, CDR2 LQKENI. The CDR3 extends over 16 amino acids. Trimming removed 2 bases at V and 3 bases at J, with 14 bases between. The CDR3 DNA reads as TGTGCCAGCTCACCATCCTTTCCCTTCTCCAATCAGCCCCAGCATTTT. Its translation is CASSPSFPFSNQPQHF.

The genes are TRBV7-7 and TRBJ2-1; 8 bases agree with TRBD2. V was clipped by 1 base and J by 9 bases; unmatched bases: 2. The germline gives CDR1 SSHAT, CDR2 FNYEAQ (reference sequence). The CDR3 extends over 13 amino acids. In DNA form, the CDR3 reads TGTGCCAGCAGCTTAGACGGGGGGGTTGAGCAGTTCTTC. It translates to CASSLDGGVEQFF.

This clone is deemed medium-sized by its frequency. The chain is built from TRBV5-5 and TRBJ1-3; 8 bases are a match to TRBD1. J was trimmed by 7 bases and V by 5 bases; bases with no gene match: 11. There are 15 residues in the CDR3. CDR1 is SGHKS and CDR2 is YYEKEE in the germline V gene (reference sequence). The CDR3 region has the DNA TGTGCCAGCAGTCTCGACAGGGGAGATTGGAACACCATATATTTT. Translating it yields CASSLDRGDWNTIYF.

The chain is built from TRBV18 and TRBJ2-7, with D possibly matching TRBD2 (5 bases). The CDR3 sequence is 13 residues long. In germline, CDR1 is KGHSH, CDR2 LQKENI. The V end was cut by 2 bases, the J end by 5 bases, with 10 bases between. The CDR3 spells CASSPGGLHEQYF. In nucleotides, the CDR3 is TGTGCCAGCTCACCAGGTGGACTCCACGAGCAGTACTTC. The variable domain in full, completed from reference TRBV18 and TRBJ2-7, reads NAGVMQNPRHLVRRRGQEARLRCSPMKGHSHVYWYRQLPEEGLKFMVYLQKENIIDESGMPKERFSAEFPKEGPSILRIQQVVRGDSAAYFCASSPGGLHEQYFGPGTRLTVT.

The rearrangement joins TRBV5-4 to TRBJ1-6, with D perhaps TRBD1 (6 bases). The CDR3 is made up of 16 amino acids. Germline CDR1 and CDR2: SGHNT and YYREEE (reference sequence). Trimming removed 0 bases from V and 11 bases from J, with 18 bases in between. The DNA for the CDR3 is TGTGCCAGCAGCTTGGGCAGGGGAGAAGAGTCAGCACCCCTCCACTTT. Its protein is CASSLGRGEESAPLHF.

This chain connects TRBV27 to TRBJ2-1, with D possibly TRBD2 on 6 matching bases. V gave up 3 bases and J gave up 2 bases, with 20 bases separating them. In germline, CDR1 is MNHEY, CDR2 SMNVEV (reference sequence). The CDR3 is 18 amino acids. CDR3 loop: CASSLYREIMGTYNEQFF. In DNA form, the CDR3 reads TGTGCCAGCAGTTTGTACCGGGAGATTATGGGGACCTACAATGAGCAGTTCTTC.

The rearrangement links TRBV2 to TRBJ2-1; 9 positions agree with TRBD1. Trimming removed 6 bases from V and 8 bases from J; junction bases left unmatched: 5. The germline gives CDR1 SNHLY, CDR2 FYNNEI. CDR3 length: 13 amino acids. The CDR3 protein is CASRKQGAHEQFF. The CDR3 DNA follows: TGTGCCAGCAGGAAACAGGGGGCCCATGAGCAGTTCTTC.

The V gene is TRBV6-1, the J gene TRBJ2-7, with D possibly TRBD2 on 6 matching bases. The CDR3 is made up of 14 amino acids. Looked up from germline, CDR1 is MNHNS and CDR2 is SASEGT. The V and J ends lost 8 bases and 1 base respectively, with 15 bases between them. CDR3 nucleotides: TGTGCCAGCGAGGGACTCCTAGGGTCCTACGAGCAGTACTTC. Translating gives CASEGLLGSYEQYF.

The CDR3 protein is CASSDTGTGGNTEAFF. The CDR3 DNA reads as TGTGCCAGCAGTGATACAGGGACAGGGGGAAACACTGAAGCTTTCTTT. V usage is TRBV25-1 and J usage is TRBJ1-1, with 11 positions matching TRBD1. Germline V gene lookup returns CDR1 MGHDK and CDR2 SYGVNS. This CDR3 has 16 amino acids. Trimming took 3 bases from V and 2 from J; bases not matched to a gene: 5.

The genes are TRBV9 and TRBJ2-1, with 14 bases aligning to TRBD2. J lost 7 bases, V lost 4 bases, and 4 bases had no gene match. This CDR3 contains 15 residues. From germline, CDR1 is SGDLS and CDR2 YYNGEE. CDR3 sequence: CASSSGLAGVNEQFF. CDR3 in DNA: TGTGCCAGCAGCTCGGGACTAGCGGGAGTAAATGAGCAGTTCTTC.

The gene calls are TRBV28 and TRBJ1-2; tentative D call: TRBD1 (5 bases). CDR3 length equals 13 residues. V lost 3 bases and J 4 bases, leaving 9 bases between the germline ends. Looked up from germline, CDR1 is MDHEN and CDR2 is SYDVKM. The CDR3, as DNA: TGTGCCAGCAGTTTTGGGGGGTTCTATGGCTACACCTTC. Amino acid sequence: CASSFGGFYGYTF.

The V call is TRBV18, the J call TRBJ1-4, with D possibly being TRBD1 (5 bases). Looked up from germline, CDR1 is KGHSH and CDR2 is LQKENI. V was cut by 2 bases and J by 8 bases, with 15 bases left in between. The CDR3 runs to 15 residues. CDR3 sequence (DNA): TGTGCCAGCTCACCATTGCAGGGAAGGAACGAAAAACTGTTTTTT. This gives the protein CASSPLQGRNEKLFF.

The chain has TRBV25-1 and TRBJ1-2; 7 bases agree with TRBD1. Germline V lookup: CDR1 MGHDK, CDR2 SYGVNS. V lost 2 bases, J lost 3 bases, and 3 bases stayed unmatched. The CDR3 extends over 14 amino acids. CDR3 DNA sequence: TGTGCCAGCAGTGAAGGGGGACAGTACTATGGCTACACCTTC. Protein sequence: CASSEGGQYYGYTF.

This sequence joins TRBV7-2 and TRBJ1-2, with 10 nucleotides matching TRBD1. Germline loops: CDR1 SGHTA, CDR2 FQGNSA. The CDR3 contains 15 residues. V lost 1 base and J lost 8; bases outside the gene matches: 7. The CDR3 DNA reads as TGTGCCAGCAGCTTAGGGACAGGGGGAATTAGCGGCTACACCTTC. Amino acids: CASSLGTGGISGYTF.

The rearrangement uses TRBV30 and TRBJ2-3; D not resolved. This CDR3 is 13 amino acids long. Germline CDR1 and CDR2: GTSNPN and SVGIG (reference sequence). The ends were cut back, 4 bases at V and 0 bases at J, with 8 bases in the middle. The CDR3 loop reads CAWTMTSTDTQYF. The CDR3 nucleotides are TGTGCCTGGACCATGACTAGCACAGATACGCAGTATTTT.

CDR3 sequence: CASSEAGAKFGDSPLHF. The DNA of the CDR3 is TGTGCCAGCAGTGAAGCGGGGGCGAAGTTCGGCGATTCACCCCTCCACTTT. The rearrangement links TRBV2 to TRBJ1-6; possible D gene TRBD1, 6 bases. This CDR3 has 17 residues. V lost 0 bases to trimming and J lost 8 bases, with 17 bases between them. Per the germline V gene, CDR1 is SNHLY and CDR2 is FYNNEI.

This chain links TRBV19 with TRBJ2-1, with a tentative D call TRBD2 (6 bases). Deletions cut 2 bases from V and 5 bases from J, with 19 bases between. The CDR3 sequence is 17 residues long. Germline-derived CDR1 and CDR2 are LNHDA and SQIVND (reference sequence). The CDR3 spells CASSIRFMGEVDNEQFF. CDR3 nucleotides: TGTGCCAGTAGTATAAGGTTCATGGGGGAGGTGGACAATGAGCAGTTCTTC.

The rearrangement uses TRBV18 and TRBJ1-3; 7 bases are shared with TRBD1. J lost 2 bases, V lost 8 bases, and 9 bases had no gene match. The length of the CDR3 is 15 residues. Germline CDR1 reads KGHSH; CDR2 reads LQKENI. In DNA form, the CDR3 reads TGTGCCAGCCTAGGGGGCGCGCAGGCTGGAAACACCATATATTTT. Translation: CASLGGAQAGNTIYF.

The chain employs TRBV6-1 and TRBJ2-5; perhaps TRBD1 as D (7 bases). There are 14 residues in the CDR3. Germline V gives CDR1 MNHNS, CDR2 SASEGT. V was cut by 4 bases and J by 5 bases, with 14 bases left in between. CDR3 sequence: CASSGRQGGETQYF. Written as DNA, the CDR3 is TGTGCCAGCAGTGGTAGACAGGGAGGCGAGACCCAGTACTTC.

The chain has TRBV5-1 and TRBJ1-6; 8 bases are shared with TRBD1. This CDR3 contains 19 residues. Germline loops: CDR1 SGHRS, CDR2 YFSETQ. The J segment lost 0 bases and the V segment lost 7 bases, leaving 15 bases of the junction unmatched. The CDR3 DNA reads as TGCGCCAGCGGCCCCGGGGCAGGGGGCGGGAGCTCCTATAATTCACCCCTCCACTTT. It is translated as CASGPGAGGGSSYNSPLHF.

This chain uses TRBV9 with TRBJ2-3; tentative D call: TRBD2 (6 bases). V shed 0 bases and J shed 14 bases, with 16 bases lying between them. The germline CDR1 and CDR2 sequences are SGDLS and YYNGEE. This CDR3 contains 13 residues. CDR3 residues: CASSVGSSGTPYF. The CDR3 DNA is TGTGCCAGCAGCGTAGGTAGCTCCGGGACTCCGTATTTT.

This chain connects TRBV5-1 to TRBJ2-1; tentatively, D is TRBD2 (6 bases). The CDR3 totals 15 residues. The V end lost 2 bases, the J end lost 6 bases, and 15 bases lay between the germline ends. In germline, CDR1 is SGHRS, CDR2 YFSETQ. This CDR3 reads CASSLPGLQVNEQFF. CDR3 sequence (DNA): TGCGCCAGCAGCTTACCGGGACTTCAAGTCAATGAGCAGTTCTTC.

The rearrangement uses TRBV4-1 and TRBJ2-1; 13 bases align to TRBD2. Germline CDR1 reads MGHRA; CDR2 reads YSYEKL. V lost 3 bases, J lost 6 bases, and 5 bases stayed unmatched. The CDR3 spans 16 residues. This CDR3 reads CASSHGWTSGSNEQFF. CDR3 nucleotide sequence: TGCGCCAGCAGCCACGGATGGACTAGCGGGAGCAATGAGCAGTTCTTC.